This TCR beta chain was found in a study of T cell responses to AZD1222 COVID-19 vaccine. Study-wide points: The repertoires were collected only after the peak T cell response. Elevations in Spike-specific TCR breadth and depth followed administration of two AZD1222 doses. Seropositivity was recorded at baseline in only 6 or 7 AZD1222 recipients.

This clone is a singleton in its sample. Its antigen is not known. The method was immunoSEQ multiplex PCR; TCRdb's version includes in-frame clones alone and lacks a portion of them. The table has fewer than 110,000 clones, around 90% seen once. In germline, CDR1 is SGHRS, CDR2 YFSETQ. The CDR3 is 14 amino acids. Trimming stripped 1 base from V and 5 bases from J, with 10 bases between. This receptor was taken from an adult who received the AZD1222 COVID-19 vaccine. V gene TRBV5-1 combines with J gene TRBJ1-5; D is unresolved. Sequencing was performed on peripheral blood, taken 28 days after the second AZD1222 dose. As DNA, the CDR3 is TGCGCCAGCAGCTTGAGGCCGCAGGATCAGCCCCAGCATTTT. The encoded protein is CASSLRPQDQPQHF.